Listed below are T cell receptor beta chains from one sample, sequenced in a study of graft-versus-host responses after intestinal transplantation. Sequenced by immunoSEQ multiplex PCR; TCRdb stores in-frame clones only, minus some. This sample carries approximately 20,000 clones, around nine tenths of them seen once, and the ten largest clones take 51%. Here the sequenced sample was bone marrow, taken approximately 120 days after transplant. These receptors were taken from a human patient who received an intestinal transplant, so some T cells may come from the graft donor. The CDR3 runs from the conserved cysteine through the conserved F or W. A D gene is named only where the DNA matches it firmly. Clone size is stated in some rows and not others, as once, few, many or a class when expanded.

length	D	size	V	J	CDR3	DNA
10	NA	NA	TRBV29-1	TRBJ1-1	CSVGGAEAFF	TGCAGCGTTGGAGGGGCTGAAGCTTTCTTT
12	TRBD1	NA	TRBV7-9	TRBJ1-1	CASSAGTGVAFF	TGTGCCAGCAGCGCCGGGACAGGGGTCGCTTTCTTT
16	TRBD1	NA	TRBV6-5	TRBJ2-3	CASSWSGTGRTDTQYF	TGTGCCAGCAGTTGGTCCGGGACAGGGCGCACAGATACGCAGTATTTT
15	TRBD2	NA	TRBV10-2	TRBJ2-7	CASSTSGPSSYEQYF	TGCGCCAGCAGCACTAGCGGCCCGAGCTCCTACGAGCAGTACTTC
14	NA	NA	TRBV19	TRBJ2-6	CASSTGAGANVLTF	TGTGCCAGTAGTACGGGTGCTGGGGCCAACGTCCTGACTTTC
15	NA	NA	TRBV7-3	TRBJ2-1	CASSLLGTTDNEQFF	TGTGCCAGCAGCTTATTAGGAACAACCGACAATGAGCAGTTCTTC
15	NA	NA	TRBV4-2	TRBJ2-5	CASSRRVTPQETQYF	TGTGCCAGCAGCCGCCGGGTGACCCCCCAAGAGACCCAGTACTTC
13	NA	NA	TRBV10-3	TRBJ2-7	CAISEPDSYEQYF	TGTGCCATCAGTGAGCCAGACAGCTACGAGCAGTACTTC
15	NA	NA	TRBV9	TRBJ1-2	CASSTGRGANYGYTF	TGTGCCAGCAGCACAGGGAGGGGGGCTAACTATGGCTACACCTTC
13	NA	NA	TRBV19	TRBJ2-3	CASSIEWTDTQYF	TGTGCCAGTAGTATAGAGTGGACAGATACGCAGTATTTT
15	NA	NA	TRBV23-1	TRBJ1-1	CASSQSRTANTEAFF	TGCGCCAGCAGTCAATCTAGGACAGCGAACACTGAAGCTTTCTTT
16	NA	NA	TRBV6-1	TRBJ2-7	CASSESDSPRRYEQYF	TGTGCCAGCAGTGAGTCGGACTCCCCGAGGAGATACGAGCAGTACTTC
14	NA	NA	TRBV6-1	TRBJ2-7	CASSVGQGSYEQYF	TGTGCCAGCAGTGTGGGCCAGGGCTCCTACGAGCAGTACTTC
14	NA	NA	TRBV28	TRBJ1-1	CASTHQELNTEAFF	TGTGCCAGCACCCACCAGGAGCTGAACACTGAAGCTTTCTTT
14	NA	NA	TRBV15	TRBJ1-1	CATQIRGGNTEAFF	TGTGCCACTCAGATCAGGGGCGGGAACACTGAAGCTTTCTTT
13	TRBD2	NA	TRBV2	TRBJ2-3	CASTGTRVDTQYF	TGTGCCAGCACTGGGACTAGGGTTGATACGCAGTATTTT
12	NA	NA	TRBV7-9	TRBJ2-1	CASSFTNNEQFF	TGTGCCAGCAGCTTCACCAACAATGAGCAGTTCTTC
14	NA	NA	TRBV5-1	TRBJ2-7	CASSLEAASSEQYF	TGCGCCAGCAGCTTGGAGGCAGCTTCCAGCGAGCAGTACTTC
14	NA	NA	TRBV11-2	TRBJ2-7	CASNHNGRSGEQYF	TGTGCCAGCAACCATAATGGTAGATCAGGCGAGCAGTACTTC
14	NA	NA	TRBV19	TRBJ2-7	CASSISGDGLEQYF	TGTGCCAGTAGTATCTCCGGGGACGGGCTTGAGCAGTACTTC
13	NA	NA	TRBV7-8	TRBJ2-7	CASSQGLRYEQYF	TGTGCCAGCAGCCAAGGACTAAGGTACGAGCAGTACTTC
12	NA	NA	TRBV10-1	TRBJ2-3	CASSESRDTQYF	TGCGCCAGCAGTGAGTCGCGAGATACGCAGTATTTT
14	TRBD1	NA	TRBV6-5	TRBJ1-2	CASSYKGGAYGYTF	TGTGCCAGCAGTTACAAAGGGGGCGCGTATGGCTACACCTTC
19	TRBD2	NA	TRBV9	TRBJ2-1	CASSGGLATTLSSYNEQFF	TGTGCCAGCAGCGGGGGACTAGCGACTACCCTTAGCTCCTACAATGAGCAGTTCTTC
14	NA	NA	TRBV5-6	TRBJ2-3	CASSLPAGTDTQYF	TGTGCCAGCAGCTTACCAGCAGGCACAGATACGCAGTATTTT
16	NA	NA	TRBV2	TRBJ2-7	CASRDLLPVDSYEQYF	TGTGCCAGCAGGGATCTTCTACCGGTCGACTCCTACGAGCAGTACTTC
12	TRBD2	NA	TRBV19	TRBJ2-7	CASSGRAYEQYF	TGTGCCAGTAGCGGGAGGGCCTACGAGCAGTACTTC
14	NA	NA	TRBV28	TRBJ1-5	CASSFRYSNQPQHF	TGTGCCAGCAGTTTCCGGTATAGCAATCAGCCCCAGCATTTT
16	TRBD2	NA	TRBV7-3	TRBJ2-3	CASSSGLAGQKGTQYF	TGTGCCAGCAGCTCCGGACTAGCGGGACAAAAGGGTACGCAGTATTTT
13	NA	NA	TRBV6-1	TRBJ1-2	CASRDSLFYGYTF	TGTGCCAGCAGGGACAGCTTGTTCTATGGCTACACCTTC
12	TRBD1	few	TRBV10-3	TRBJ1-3	CATRGQGNTIYF	TGTGCCACCAGGGGGCAAGGAAACACCATATATTTT
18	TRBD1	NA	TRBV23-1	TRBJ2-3	CASSQRSGTGGTTDTQYF	TGCGCCAGCAGTCAACGATCCGGGACAGGGGGTACCACAGATACGCAGTATTTT
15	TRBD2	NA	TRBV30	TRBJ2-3	CAWSRASGITDTQYF	TGTGCCTGGTCCCGGGCTAGCGGCATCACAGATACGCAGTATTTT
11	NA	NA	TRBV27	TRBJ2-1	CASSSGNEQFF	TGTGCCAGCAGTTCCGGCAATGAGCAGTTCTTC
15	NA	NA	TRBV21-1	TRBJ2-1	CASSKAGRTNNEQFF	TGTGCCAGCAGCAAAGCAGGTAGGACAAACAATGAGCAGTTCTTC
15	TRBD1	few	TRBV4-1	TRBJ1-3	CASSRGTDSGNTIYF	TGCGCCAGCAGCCGTGGGACAGACTCTGGAAACACCATATATTTT
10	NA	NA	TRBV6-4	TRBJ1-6	CASSGSPLHF	TGTGCCAGCAGCGGGTCACCCCTCCACTTT
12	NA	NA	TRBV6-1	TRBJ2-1	CASSEAWEEQFF	TGTGCCAGCAGTGAAGCTTGGGAGGAGCAGTTCTTC
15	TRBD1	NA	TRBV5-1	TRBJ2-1	CASSLADLGQGPPFF	TGCGCCAGCAGCTTGGCTGATTTGGGACAGGGGCCACCGTTCTTC
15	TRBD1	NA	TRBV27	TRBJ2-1	CASSRDRSSYNEQFF	TGTGCCAGCAGCAGGGACAGGTCCTCCTACAATGAGCAGTTCTTC
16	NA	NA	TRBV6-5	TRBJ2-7	CASSYSNVGLAYEQYF	TGTGCCAGCAGTTACTCGAATGTTGGGCTAGCCTACGAGCAGTACTTC
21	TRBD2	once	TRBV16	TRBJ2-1	CASSRIIYNLADDPSYNEQFF	TGTGCCAGCAGCCGAATCATCTACAATCTAGCGGACGATCCCTCCTACAATGAGCAGTTCTTC
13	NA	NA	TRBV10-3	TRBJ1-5	CATTGGLSQPQHF	TGTGCCACCACAGGAGGGTTAAGTCAGCCCCAGCATTTT
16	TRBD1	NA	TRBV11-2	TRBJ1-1	CASSLAGQELNTEAFF	TGTGCCAGCAGCTTAGCCGGACAGGAGTTGAACACTGAAGCTTTCTTT
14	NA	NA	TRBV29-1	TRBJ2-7	CSVAGGTGTGEQYF	TGCAGCGTTGCGGGGGGGACAGGGACCGGAGAGCAGTACTTC
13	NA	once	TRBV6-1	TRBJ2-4	CASSRLERDIQYF	TGTGCCAGCAGTCGCCTGGAAAGAGACATTCAGTACTTC
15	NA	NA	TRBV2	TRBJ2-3	CASSTGQSVTDTQYF	TGTGCCAGCAGTACTGGACAGTCTGTCACAGATACGCAGTATTTT
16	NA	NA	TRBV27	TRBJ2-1	CASSFSLGLGYNEQFF	TGTGCCAGCAGTTTTTCGCTCGGGCTTGGATACAATGAGCAGTTCTTC
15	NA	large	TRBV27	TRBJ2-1	CASSLIGSGWNEQFF	TGTGCCAGCAGTTTAATCGGGAGCGGTTGGAATGAGCAGTTCTTC
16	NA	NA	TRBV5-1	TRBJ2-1	CASSLAVSSPYNEQFF	TGCGCCAGCAGCTTGGCGGTTTCCAGCCCCTACAATGAGCAGTTCTTC
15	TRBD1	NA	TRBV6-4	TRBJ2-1	CATGTGTGGHNEQFF	TGTGCCACCGGCACCGGGACAGGGGGTCACAATGAGCAGTTCTTC
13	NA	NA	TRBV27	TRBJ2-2	CASSFSWSRELFF	TGTGCCAGCAGTTTTTCGTGGAGCCGGGAGCTGTTTTTT
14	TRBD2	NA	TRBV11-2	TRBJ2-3	CASREAGITDTQYF	TGTGCCAGCAGAGAAGCGGGAATCACAGATACGCAGTATTTT
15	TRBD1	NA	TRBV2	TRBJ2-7	CASKSGTGALYEQHF	TGTGCCAGCAAGTCCGGGACAGGGGCCCTCTACGAGCAGCACTTC
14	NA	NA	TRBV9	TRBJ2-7	CASSVFDDSYEQYF	TGTGCCAGCAGCGTATTCGACGACTCCTACGAGCAGTACTTC